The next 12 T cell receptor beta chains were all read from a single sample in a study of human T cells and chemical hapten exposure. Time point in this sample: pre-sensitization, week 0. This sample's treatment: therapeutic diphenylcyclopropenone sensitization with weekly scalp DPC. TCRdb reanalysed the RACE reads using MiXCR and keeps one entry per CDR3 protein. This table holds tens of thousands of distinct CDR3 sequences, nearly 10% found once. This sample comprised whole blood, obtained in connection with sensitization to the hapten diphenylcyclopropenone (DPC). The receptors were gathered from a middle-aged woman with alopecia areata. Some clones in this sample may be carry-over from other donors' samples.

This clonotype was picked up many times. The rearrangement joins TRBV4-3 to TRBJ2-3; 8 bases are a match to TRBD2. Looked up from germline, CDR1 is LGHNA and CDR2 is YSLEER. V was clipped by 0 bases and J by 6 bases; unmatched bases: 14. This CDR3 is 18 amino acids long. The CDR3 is CASSQDLSRVAGMDTQYF. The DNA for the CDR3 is TGCGCCAGCAGCCAAGATTTAAGTAGGGTAGCGGGGATGGATACGCAGTATTTT.

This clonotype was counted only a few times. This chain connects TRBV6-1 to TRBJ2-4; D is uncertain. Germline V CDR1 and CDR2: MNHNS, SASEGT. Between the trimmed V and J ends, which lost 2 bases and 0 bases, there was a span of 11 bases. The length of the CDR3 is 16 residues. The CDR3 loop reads CASSEHQIVAKNIQYF. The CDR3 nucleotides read TGTGCCAGCAGTGAACACCAGATCGTAGCCAAAAACATTCAGTACTTC.

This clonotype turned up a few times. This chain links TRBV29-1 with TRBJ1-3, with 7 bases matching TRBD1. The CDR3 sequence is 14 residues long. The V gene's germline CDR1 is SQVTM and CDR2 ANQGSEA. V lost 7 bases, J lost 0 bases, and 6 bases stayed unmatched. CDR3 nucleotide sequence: TGCAGCGACTACAGGGGAAGCTCTGGAAACACCATATATTTT. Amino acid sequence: CSDYRGSSGNTIYF.

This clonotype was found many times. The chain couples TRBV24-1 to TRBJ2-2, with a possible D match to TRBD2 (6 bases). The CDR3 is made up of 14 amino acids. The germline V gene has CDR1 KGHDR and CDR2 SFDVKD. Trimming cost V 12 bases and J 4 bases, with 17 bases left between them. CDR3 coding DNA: TGTGCCGCAGGCGGGAAATTAGTCACCGGGGAGCTGTTTTTT. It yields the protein CAAGGKLVTGELFF.

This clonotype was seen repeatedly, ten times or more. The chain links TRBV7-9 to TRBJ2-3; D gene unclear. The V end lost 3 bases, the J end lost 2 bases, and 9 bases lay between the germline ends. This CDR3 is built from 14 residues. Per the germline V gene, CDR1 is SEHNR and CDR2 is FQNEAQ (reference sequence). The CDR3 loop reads CASSFEFHTDTQYF. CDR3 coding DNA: TGTGCCAGCAGCTTTGAATTTCACACAGATACGCAGTATTTT.

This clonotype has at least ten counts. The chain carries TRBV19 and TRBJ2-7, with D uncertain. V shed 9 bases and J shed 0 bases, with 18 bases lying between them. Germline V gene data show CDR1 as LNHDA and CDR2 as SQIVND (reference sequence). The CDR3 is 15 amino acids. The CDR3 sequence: CARPIGILASYEQYF. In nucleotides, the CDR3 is TGTGCCAGACCGATCGGAATCTTGGCCTCCTACGAGCAGTACTTC.

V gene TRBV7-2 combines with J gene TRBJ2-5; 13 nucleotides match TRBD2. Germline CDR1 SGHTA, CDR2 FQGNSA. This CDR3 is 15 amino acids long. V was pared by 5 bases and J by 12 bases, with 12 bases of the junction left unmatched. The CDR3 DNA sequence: TGTGCCAGCAGCCTGACTAGCGGGGGGCCCGAACCTAAGTACTTC. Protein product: CASSLTSGGPEPKYF.

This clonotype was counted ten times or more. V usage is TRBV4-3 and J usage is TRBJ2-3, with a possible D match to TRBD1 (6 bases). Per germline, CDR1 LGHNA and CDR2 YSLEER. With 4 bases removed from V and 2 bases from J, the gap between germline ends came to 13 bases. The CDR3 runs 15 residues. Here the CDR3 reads CASSPGTYDTDTQYF. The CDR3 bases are TGCGCCAGCAGCCCCGGGACATACGACACAGATACGCAGTATTTT.

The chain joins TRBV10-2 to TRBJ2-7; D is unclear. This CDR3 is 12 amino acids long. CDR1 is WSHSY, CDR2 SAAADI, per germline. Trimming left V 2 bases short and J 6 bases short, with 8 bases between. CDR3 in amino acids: CASSEQELEQYF. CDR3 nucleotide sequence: TGCGCCAGCAGTGAGCAGGAGCTCGAGCAGTACTTC.

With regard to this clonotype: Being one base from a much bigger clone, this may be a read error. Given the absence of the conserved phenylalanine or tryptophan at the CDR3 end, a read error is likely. The CDR3 region has the DNA TGTGCCAGCAGCCCCCGCGAGAGTCTCTCCTACGAGCAGTACTAC. Translating gives CASSPRESLSYEQYY. The chain uses TRBV3-1 and TRBJ2-7; D unresolved. V gave up 4 bases and J gave up 0 bases, with 13 bases separating them. The CDR3 spans 15 residues. Germline V gives CDR1 LGHDT, CDR2 YNNKEL (reference sequence).

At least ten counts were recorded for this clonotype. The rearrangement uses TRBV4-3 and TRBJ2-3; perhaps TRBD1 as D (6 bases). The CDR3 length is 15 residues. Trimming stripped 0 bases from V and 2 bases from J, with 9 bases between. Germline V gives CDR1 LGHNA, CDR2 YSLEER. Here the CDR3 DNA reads TGCGCCAGCAGCCAAGATTGGGGGCTCACAGATACGCAGTATTTT. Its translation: CASSQDWGLTDTQYF.

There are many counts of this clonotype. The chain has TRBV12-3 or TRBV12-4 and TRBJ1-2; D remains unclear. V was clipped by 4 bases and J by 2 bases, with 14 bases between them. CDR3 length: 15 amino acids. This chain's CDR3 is CASSSYNIANYGYTF. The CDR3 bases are TGTGCCAGCAGTTCGTACAATATTGCCAACTATGGCTACACCTTC.